The clone carrying this T cell receptor (beta chain) was counted once. This record belongs to a study of blood T cell repertoires in COVID-19. CDR1 is SGHTA, CDR2 FQGNSA, per germline. CDR3 length: 14 residues. Trimming took 3 bases from V and 2 from J; bases not matched to a gene: 2. Sequencing was performed with immunoSEQ multiplex PCR; in TCRdb, only in-frame clones are kept and a portion is missing. The table has some 240,000 clones, around 83% seen once. This receptor was obtained from a woman aged 55-69 years with active or convalescent COVID-19. This rearrangement joins TRBV7-2 to TRBJ2-3, with 7 positions matching TRBD1. The material sequenced was peripheral blood. The CDR3 DNA is TGTGCCAGCAGCTTGGGACAGCCCACAGATACGCAGTATTTT. It yields the protein CASSLGQPTDTQYF.